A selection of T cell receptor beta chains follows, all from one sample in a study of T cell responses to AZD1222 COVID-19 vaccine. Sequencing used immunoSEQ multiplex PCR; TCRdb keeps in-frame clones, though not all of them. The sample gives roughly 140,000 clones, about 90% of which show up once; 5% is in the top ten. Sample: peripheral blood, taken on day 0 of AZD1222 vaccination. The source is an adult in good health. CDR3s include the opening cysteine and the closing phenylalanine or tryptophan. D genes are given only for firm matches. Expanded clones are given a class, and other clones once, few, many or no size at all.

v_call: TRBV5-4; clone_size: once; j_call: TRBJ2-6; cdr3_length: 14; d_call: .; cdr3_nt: TGTGCCAGCCACAAGGAGTCTGGGGCCAACGTCCTGACTTTC; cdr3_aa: CASHKESGANVLTF
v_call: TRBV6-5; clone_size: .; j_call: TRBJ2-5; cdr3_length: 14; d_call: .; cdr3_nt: TGTGCCAGCAGTTACTCCGGAGTACAAGAGACCCAGTACTTC; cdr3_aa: CASSYSGVQETQYF
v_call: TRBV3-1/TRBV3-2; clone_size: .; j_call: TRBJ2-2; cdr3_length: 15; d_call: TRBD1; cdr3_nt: TGTGCCAGCAGCCAAAGGGGGACAGGGGGCGAGGAGCTGTTTTTT; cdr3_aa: CASSQRGTGGEELFF
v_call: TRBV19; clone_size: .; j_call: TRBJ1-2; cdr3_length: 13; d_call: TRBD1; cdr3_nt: TGTGCCAGTAGTAGGGACAGGGCCTATGGCTACACCTTC; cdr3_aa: CASSRDRAYGYTF
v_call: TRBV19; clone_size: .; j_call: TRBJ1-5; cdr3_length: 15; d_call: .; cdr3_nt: TGTGCCAGTAGTATAGGTGGGGTTGGCAATCAGCCCCAGCATTTT; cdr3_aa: CASSIGGVGNQPQHF
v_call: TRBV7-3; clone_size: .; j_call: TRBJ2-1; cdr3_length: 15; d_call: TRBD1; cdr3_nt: TGTGCCAGCAGCTTAACGAGGGACAGGGCTAATGAGCAGTTCTTC; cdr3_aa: CASSLTRDRANEQFF
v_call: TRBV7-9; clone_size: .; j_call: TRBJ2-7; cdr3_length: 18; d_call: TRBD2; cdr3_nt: TGTGCCAGCAGCCCTTATACTAGCGGGAGAAGTCGGGGCCCCGAGCAGTACTTC; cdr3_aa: CASSPYTSGRSRGPEQYF
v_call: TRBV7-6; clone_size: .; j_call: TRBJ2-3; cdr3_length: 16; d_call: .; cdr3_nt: TGTGCCAGCAGCTTAGCGAACGGGCTAGCCTCAGATACGCAGTATTTT; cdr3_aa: CASSLANGLASDTQYF
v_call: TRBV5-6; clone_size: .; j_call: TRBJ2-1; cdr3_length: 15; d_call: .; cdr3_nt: TGTGCCAGCAGCTTGGAGGATGGGGGGTACAATGAGCAGTTCTTC; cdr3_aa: CASSLEDGGYNEQFF
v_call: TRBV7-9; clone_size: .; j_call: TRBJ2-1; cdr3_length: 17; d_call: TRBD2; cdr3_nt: TGTGCCAGCAGCTCAACACTAGCGTTGAGCTCCTACAATGAGCAGTTCTTC; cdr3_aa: CASSSTLALSSYNEQFF
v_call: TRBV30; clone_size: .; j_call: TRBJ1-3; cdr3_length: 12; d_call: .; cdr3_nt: TGTGCCTGGAGTCCTACTGGAAACACCATATATTTT; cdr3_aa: CAWSPTGNTIYF
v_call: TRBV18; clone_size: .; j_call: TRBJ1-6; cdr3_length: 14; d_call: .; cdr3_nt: TGTGCCAGCTCACCCGACCAGGGTGGGGAGGCCCTCCACTTT; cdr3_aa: CASSPDQGGEALHF
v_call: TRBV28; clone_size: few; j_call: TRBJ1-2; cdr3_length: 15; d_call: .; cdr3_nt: TGTGCCAGCAGCTTATGGGGTACCCGAAGCTATGGCTACACCTTC; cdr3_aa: CASSLWGTRSYGYTF
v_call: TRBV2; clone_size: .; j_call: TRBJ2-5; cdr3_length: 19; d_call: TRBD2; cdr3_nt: TGTGCCAGCAGTGAAGCTGAGTCTAGCGGGAGCTTGTACCAAGAGACCCAGTACTTC; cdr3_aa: CASSEAESSGSLYQETQYF
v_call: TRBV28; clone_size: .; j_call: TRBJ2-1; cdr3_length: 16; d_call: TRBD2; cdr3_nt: TGTGCCAGCAGTCGGACTAGCGGGGAGACCTACAATGAGCAGTTCTTC; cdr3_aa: CASSRTSGETYNEQFF
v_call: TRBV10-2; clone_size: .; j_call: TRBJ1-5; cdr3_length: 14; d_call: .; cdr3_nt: TGCGCCAGCAGTGACCCTCAGGGGAATCAGCCCCAGCATTTT; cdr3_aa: CASSDPQGNQPQHF
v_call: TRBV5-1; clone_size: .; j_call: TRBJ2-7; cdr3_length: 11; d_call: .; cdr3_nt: TGCGCCAGCAGCTTGGTCTACGAGCAGTACTTC; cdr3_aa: CASSLVYEQYF
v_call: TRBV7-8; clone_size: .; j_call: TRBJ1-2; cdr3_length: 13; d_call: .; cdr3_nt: TGTGCCAGCAGCGACCCAGGGGCCTATGGCTACACCTTC; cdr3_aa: CASSDPGAYGYTF
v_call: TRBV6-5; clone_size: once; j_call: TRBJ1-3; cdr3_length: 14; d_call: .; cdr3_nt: TGTGCCAGCAGTTACGGAGGCAGTGGAAACACCATATATTTT; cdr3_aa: CASSYGGSGNTIYF
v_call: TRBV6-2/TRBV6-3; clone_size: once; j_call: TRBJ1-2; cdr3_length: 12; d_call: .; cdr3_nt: TGTGCCAGCAGCCAGGGGCCGGGGGGCTACACCTTC; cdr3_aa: CASSQGPGGYTF
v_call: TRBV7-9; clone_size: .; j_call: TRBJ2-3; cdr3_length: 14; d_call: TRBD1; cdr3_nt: TGTGCCAGCAGCTTAGGGACAGGGCCAGATACGCAGTATTTT; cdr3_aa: CASSLGTGPDTQYF
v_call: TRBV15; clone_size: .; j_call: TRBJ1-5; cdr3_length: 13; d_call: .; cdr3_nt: TGTGCCACCAGCAGTTCTCGGGGTCAGCCCCAGCATTTT; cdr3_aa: CATSSSRGQPQHF
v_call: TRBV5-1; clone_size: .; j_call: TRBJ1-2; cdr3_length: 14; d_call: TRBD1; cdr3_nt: TGCGCCAGCAGCTTGATGGACAGGGAGGATGGCTACACCTTC; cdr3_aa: CASSLMDREDGYTF
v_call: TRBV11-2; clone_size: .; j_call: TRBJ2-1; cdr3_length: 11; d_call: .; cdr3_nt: TGTGCCAGCAGCTTATCTGCTGAGCAGTTCTTC; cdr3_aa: CASSLSAEQFF
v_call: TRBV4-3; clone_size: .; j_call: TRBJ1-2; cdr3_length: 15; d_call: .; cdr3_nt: TGCGCCAGCAGCCAAGATCGGGGCCGGAACTATGGCTACACCTTC; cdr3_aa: CASSQDRGRNYGYTF
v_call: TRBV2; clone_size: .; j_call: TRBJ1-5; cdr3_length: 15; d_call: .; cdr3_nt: TGTGCCAGCAGTGAAGTCATGGGGGGGGATCAGCCCCAGCATTTT; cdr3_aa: CASSEVMGGDQPQHF
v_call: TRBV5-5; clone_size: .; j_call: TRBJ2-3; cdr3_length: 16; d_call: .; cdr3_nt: TGTGCCAGCAGCGGATCACCGGGGCTCAGCACAGATACGCAGTATTTT; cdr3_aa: CASSGSPGLSTDTQYF
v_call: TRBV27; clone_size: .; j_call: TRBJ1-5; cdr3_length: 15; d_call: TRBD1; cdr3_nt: TGTGCCAGCAGTCTAGGGACAGGGGACAATCAGCCCCAGCATTTT; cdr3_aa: CASSLGTGDNQPQHF
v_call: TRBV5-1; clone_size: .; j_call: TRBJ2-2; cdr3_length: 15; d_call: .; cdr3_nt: TGCGCCAGCAGCTTGCCGACAGGGAACACCGGGGAGCTGTTTTTT; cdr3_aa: CASSLPTGNTGELFF
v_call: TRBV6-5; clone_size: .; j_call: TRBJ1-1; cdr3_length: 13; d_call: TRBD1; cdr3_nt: TGTGCCAGCATAGGACAGGGGAACACTGAAGCTTTCTTT; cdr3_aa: CASIGQGNTEAFF
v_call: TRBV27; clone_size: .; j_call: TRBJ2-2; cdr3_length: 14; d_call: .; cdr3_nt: TGTGCCAGCAGTCCATGGATTCACACCGGGGAGCTGTTTTTT; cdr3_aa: CASSPWIHTGELFF
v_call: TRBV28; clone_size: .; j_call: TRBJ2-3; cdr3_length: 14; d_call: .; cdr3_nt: TGTGCCAGCACCGAAGAGGCTAGCACAGATACGCAGTATTTT; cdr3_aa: CASTEEASTDTQYF
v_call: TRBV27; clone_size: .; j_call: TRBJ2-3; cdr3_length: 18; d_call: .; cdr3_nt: TGTGCCAGCCCCGGTGGCCCCCTTACAGGGTCCTGCACAGATACGCAGTATTTT; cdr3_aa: CASPGGPLTGSCTDTQYF
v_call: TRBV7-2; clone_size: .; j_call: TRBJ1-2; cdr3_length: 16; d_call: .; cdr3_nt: TGTGCCAGCAGCTTACAAGGGGCCGGATCTAACTATGGCTACACCTTC; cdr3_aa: CASSLQGAGSNYGYTF
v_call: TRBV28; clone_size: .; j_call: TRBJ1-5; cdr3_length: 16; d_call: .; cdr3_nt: TGTGCCAGCAGCCGCCCCACGGCGGAGCTCAATCAGCCCCAGCATTTT; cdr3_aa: CASSRPTAELNQPQHF
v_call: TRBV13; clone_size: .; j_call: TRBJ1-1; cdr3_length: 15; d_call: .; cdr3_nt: TGTGCCAGCAGTCCCCACGGGGGCATAGACACTGAAGCTTTCTTT; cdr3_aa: CASSPHGGIDTEAFF
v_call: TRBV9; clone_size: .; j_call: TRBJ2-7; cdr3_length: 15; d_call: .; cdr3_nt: TGTGCCAGCAGCTGGGACATTTCAACACCCTACGAGCAGTACTTC; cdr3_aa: CASSWDISTPYEQYF
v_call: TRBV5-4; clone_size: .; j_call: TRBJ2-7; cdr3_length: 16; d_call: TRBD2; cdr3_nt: TGTGCCAGCAGCGGGGGAGCGGGGGTGCCGTCCTACGAGCAGTACTTC; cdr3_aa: CASSGGAGVPSYEQYF
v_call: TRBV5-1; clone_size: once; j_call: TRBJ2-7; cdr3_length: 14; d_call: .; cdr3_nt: TGCGCCAGCCGGAGGTTCAGGGGTGGAAACGAGCAGTACTTC; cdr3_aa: CASRRFRGGNEQYF
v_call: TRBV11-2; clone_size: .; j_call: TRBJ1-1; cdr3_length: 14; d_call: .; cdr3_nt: TGTGCCAGCAGCTTAGATGGTCCGGGCACTGAAGCTTTCTTT; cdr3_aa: CASSLDGPGTEAFF
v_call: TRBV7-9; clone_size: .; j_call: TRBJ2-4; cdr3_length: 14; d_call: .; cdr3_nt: TGTGCCAGCAGCTTGGGGGGCACTTTAAACATTCAGTACTTC; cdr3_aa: CASSLGGTLNIQYF
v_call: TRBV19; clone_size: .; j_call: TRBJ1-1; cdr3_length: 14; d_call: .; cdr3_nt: TGTGCCAGTACTGTGACAGGCCCCAACACTGAAGCTTTCTTT; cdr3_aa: CASTVTGPNTEAFF
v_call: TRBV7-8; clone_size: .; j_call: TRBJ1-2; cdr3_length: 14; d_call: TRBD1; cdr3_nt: TGTGCCAGCAGCTGGGACAGGGCTGGTAATGGCTACACCTTC; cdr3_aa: CASSWDRAGNGYTF
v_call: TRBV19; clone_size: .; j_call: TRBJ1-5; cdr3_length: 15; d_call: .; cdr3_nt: TGTGCCAGTAGTATCTTCCAGGGAGGAAATCAGCCCCAGCATTTT; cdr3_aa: CASSIFQGGNQPQHF
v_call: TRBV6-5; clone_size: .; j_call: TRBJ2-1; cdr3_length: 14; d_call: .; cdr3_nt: TGTGCCAGCAGATCGGACAGAGGGCACAATGAGCAGTTCTTC; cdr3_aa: CASRSDRGHNEQFF
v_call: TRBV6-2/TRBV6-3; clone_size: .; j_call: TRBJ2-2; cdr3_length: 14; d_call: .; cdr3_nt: TGTGCCAGCAGTTACCCTGACTGGAGCAGGGAGCTGTTTTTT; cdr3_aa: CASSYPDWSRELFF
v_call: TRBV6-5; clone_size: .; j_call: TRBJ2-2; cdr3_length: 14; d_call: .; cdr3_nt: TGTGCCAGCGTCACAGGGCTCACCCCCGGGGAGCTGTTTTTT; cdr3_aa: CASVTGLTPGELFF
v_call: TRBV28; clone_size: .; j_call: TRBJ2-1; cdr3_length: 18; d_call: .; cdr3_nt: TGTGCCAGCAGTTCGGGGCGGCCCCAAGGGAGCTCCTACAATGAGCAGTTCTTC; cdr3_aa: CASSSGRPQGSSYNEQFF